The 21 T cell receptor beta chains below were found in one sample sequenced in a study of blood T cell repertoires in COVID-19. Measured with immunoSEQ multiplex PCR; TCRdb has only the in-frame clones, and not every one. The data show about 190,000 clones, 85% to 90% seen once. The sequenced sample was peripheral blood. The receptor source for this set is a human donor in a cohort sampled during active COVID-19.

The V call is TRBV7-8, the J call TRBJ1-1; unclear D gene. CDR3 length equals 14 residues. Trimming pared 6 bases from V and 0 bases from J, leaving 11 bases between. Germline CDR1 and CDR2: SGHVS and FQNEAQ. CDR3 nucleotide sequence: TGTGCCAGCAGGGCCGACACCATGAACACTGAAGCTTTCTTT. Protein product: CASRADTMNTEAFF.

This chain uses TRBV18 with TRBJ2-2; unclear D gene. Germline CDR1 is KGHSH and CDR2 is LQKENI. CDR3 length: 16 residues. With 2 bases removed from V and 1 base from J, the gap between germline ends came to 11 bases. Here the CDR3 DNA reads TGTGCCAGCTCACCAGTTGCAAACTGGAACACCGGGGAGCTGTTTTTT. It translates to CASSPVANWNTGELFF.

This clone was counted a single time. The chain carries TRBV30 and TRBJ1-3, with TRBD1 matching 9 bases. V trimming: 0 bases; J trimming: 11 bases; junction bases outside the gene matches: 5. The CDR3 covers 13 residues. Germline V gene lookup returns CDR1 GTSNPN and CDR2 SVGIG (reference sequence). The DNA of the CDR3 is TGTGCCTGGAGTGTTGGACAGGGGAAGGCCATATATTTT. It yields the protein CAWSVGQGKAIYF.

This chain connects TRBV6-5 to TRBJ2-2; 10 bases map to TRBD2. The ends lost 4 bases at V and 1 base at J; junction bases unmatched: 3. Germline V gives CDR1 MNHEY, CDR2 SVGAGI. This CDR3 comprises 16 residues. CDR3 sequence: CASSSGLAQNTGELFF. CDR3 nucleotide sequence: TGTGCCAGCAGTTCGGGACTAGCGCAGAACACCGGGGAGCTGTTTTTT.

The CDR3: CASRRGSSYEQYF. The DNA for the CDR3 is TGTGCCAGCAGACGAGGGAGCTCCTACGAGCAGTACTTC. The rearrangement joins TRBV7-2 to TRBJ2-7, with TRBD2 as a possible D gene (5 bases). Germline CDR1 SGHTA, CDR2 FQGNSA. Trimming took off 6 bases at V and 0 bases at J, with 9 bases between the two ends. The length of the CDR3 is 13 residues. Full variable domain (rest looked up from reference TRBV7-2 and TRBJ2-7): GAGVSQSPSNKVTEKGKDVELRCDPISGHTALYWYRQSLGQGLEFLIYFQGNSAPDKSGLPSDRFSAERTGGSVSTLTIQRTQQEDSAVYLCASRRGSSYEQYFGPGTRLTVT.

This chain links TRBV7-9 with TRBJ2-5; 7 nucleotides align to TRBD1. Unmatched junction bases numbered 14, after V lost 5 bases and J lost 5 bases. Germline V gene data show CDR1 as SEHNR and CDR2 as FQNEAQ (reference sequence). The CDR3 runs to 16 residues. For the CDR3, the DNA is TGTGCCAGCAGCCCCAGACAGGGTTTGAGGATGGAGACCCAGTACTTC. Its protein is CASSPRQGLRMETQYF.

The V call is TRBV7-2, the J call TRBJ2-7, with TRBD1 matching over 9 bases. CDR3 size: 14 residues. With 4 bases clipped from V and 1 base from J, the junction kept 2 bases outside the gene matches. Germline-derived CDR1 and CDR2 are SGHTA and FQGNSA. The CDR3 region is CASSSDRGSYEQYF. The CDR3 nucleotides read TGTGCCAGCAGCTCGGACAGGGGATCCTACGAGCAGTACTTC.

Remarks on this clone: Other DNA sequences in this sample translate to the same CDR3. V gene TRBV10-3 combines with J gene TRBJ2-7, with 7 nucleotides matching TRBD2. The ends lost 4 bases at V and 3 bases at J; junction bases unmatched: 3. Germline V gene data show CDR1 as ENHRY and CDR2 as SYGVKD. This CDR3 comprises 13 residues. CDR3 bases: TGTGCCATCAGTGCGGGGGGAGGCTACGAGCAGTACTTC. Translation gives CAISAGGGYEQYF.

This chain links TRBV5-1 with TRBJ2-2; tentative D call: TRBD2 (6 bases). The germline V gene has CDR1 SGHRS and CDR2 YFSETQ. This CDR3 has 17 residues. V lost 4 bases and J lost 5, with 21 bases in between. CDR3 coding DNA: TGCGCCAGCAGCCTGGACGTGTGGGGCGCGGGGACCGGGGAGCTGTTTTTT. The encoded protein is CASSLDVWGAGTGELFF.

Turning to this clone: Other nucleotide sequences from this sample produce the same CDR3. This chain joins TRBV6-2 or TRBV6-3 and TRBJ2-7; unclear D gene. CDR3 length: 14 amino acids. Germline lookup yields CDR1 MNHEY and CDR2 SVGEGT. V gave up 1 base and J gave up 3 bases, with 10 bases separating them. CDR3 region: CASSYWAANYEQYF. CDR3 DNA sequence: TGTGCCAGCAGTTACTGGGCTGCCAACTACGAGCAGTACTTC.

The chain recombines TRBV6-5 with TRBJ1-5, with D possibly matching TRBD1 (6 bases). This CDR3 contains 14 residues. The germline CDR1 and CDR2 sequences are MNHEY and SVGAGI. V was trimmed by 5 bases and J by 4 bases, leaving 12 bases between them. As DNA, the CDR3 is TGTGCCAGCAGTCCCCGACAGGAAAATCAGCCCCAGCATTTT. Its protein is CASSPRQENQPQHF.

The chain couples TRBV28 to TRBJ1-2, with 8 bases aligning to TRBD1. Germline lookup yields CDR1 MDHEN and CDR2 SYDVKM. Losses at the gene ends were 7 bases for V and 2 bases for J; bases not matched to a gene: 3. This CDR3 is 13 amino acids long. The CDR3 reads CASKTGGNYGYTF. In DNA, the CDR3 is TGTGCCAGCAAAACAGGGGGAAACTATGGCTACACCTTC.

This clone was detected once. This chain connects TRBV4-1 to TRBJ2-7; TRBD1 matches 8 bases. Trimming cost V 0 bases and J 0 bases; bases outside gene matches: 4. This CDR3 contains 16 residues. CDR1 and CDR2 from the germline V gene are MGHRA and YSYEKL. CDR3 coding DNA: TGCGCCAGCAGCCAAGATCGGACAGGGATCTCCTACGAGCAGTACTTC. Amino acids: CASSQDRTGISYEQYF.

The chain combines TRBV21-1 with TRBJ2-2; the table's D call TRBD1 went unverified against the DNA. TRBV21-1 is termed a pseudogene. The CDR3 runs to 16 residues. The CDR3 bases are TGTGCCAGCCTCGACGAACAGGGGACGAACACCGGGGAGCTGTTTTTT. This encodes CASLDEQGTNTGELFF.

The CDR3 sequence: CASSFARTGELFF. The CDR3 DNA is TGTGCCAGCAGTTTTGCGAGGACCGGGGAGCTGTTTTTT. The chain has TRBV12-3 or TRBV12-4 and TRBJ2-2, with D unresolved. Trimming removed 3 bases from V and 5 bases from J, with 7 bases in between. This CDR3 region has 13 residues.

The V gene is TRBV21-1, the J gene TRBJ2-5; TRBD1 is the table's D call, not checked against the DNA. TRBV21-1 is reported as a pseudogene. The CDR3 consists of 15 residues. The CDR3 DNA sequence: TGTGCCAGCGGGTCAACATGGGGACAGCAAGAGACCCAGTACTTC. Residues: CASGSTWGQQETQYF.

The J gene is TRBJ2-3, the V gene TRBV2; weak D call: TRBD2 (5 bases). CDR1 is SNHLY, CDR2 FYNNEI, per germline. V lost 8 bases and J 6 bases, leaving 9 bases between the germline ends. This CDR3 has 11 residues. The chain's CDR3 is CASGETDTQYF. CDR3 sequence (DNA): TGTGCCAGCGGGGAGACGGATACGCAGTATTTT.

This chain links TRBV7-8 with TRBJ1-6; 8 bases match TRBD1. Trimming at V came to 5 bases and at J to 8 bases, leaving 11 bases not matched to a gene. Germline V lookup: CDR1 SGHVS, CDR2 FQNEAQ. This CDR3 has 16 amino acids. The CDR3 DNA reads as TGTGCCAGCAGCCCCCGGACAGGGACGGGTTATTCACCCCTCCACTTT. It specifies CASSPRTGTGYSPLHF.

The J gene is TRBJ2-2, the V gene TRBV5-1; 7 bases match TRBD2. With 4 bases clipped from V and 3 bases from J, the junction kept 6 bases outside the gene matches. The V gene's germline CDR1 is SGHRS and CDR2 YFSETQ. The length of the CDR3 is 15 residues. In DNA, the CDR3 is TGCGCCAGCAGCCCGCTAGCGGCCTACACCGGGGAGCTGTTTTTT. It yields the protein CASSPLAAYTGELFF.

The J gene is TRBJ1-1, the V gene TRBV24-1; 7 nucleotides match TRBD1. The germline V gene encodes CDR1 KGHDR and CDR2 SFDVKD. Losses at the gene ends were 3 bases for V and 2 bases for J; bases not matched to a gene: 5. The CDR3 covers 15 residues. The CDR3 coding sequence is TGTGCCACCAGTGATACCCGACAGGGCAACACTGAAGCTTTCTTT. It translates to CATSDTRQGNTEAFF.

The V call is TRBV5-1, the J call TRBJ2-1, with 9 nucleotides matching TRBD2. CDR1 SGHRS and CDR2 YFSETQ come from the germline V gene. This CDR3 spans 13 amino acids. J gave up 4 bases and V 8 bases, and 4 bases lay outside the gene matches. The CDR3 nucleotides are TGCGCCAGTGGACTAGCGCGATACAATGAGCAGTTCTTC. This gives the protein CASGLARYNEQFF.